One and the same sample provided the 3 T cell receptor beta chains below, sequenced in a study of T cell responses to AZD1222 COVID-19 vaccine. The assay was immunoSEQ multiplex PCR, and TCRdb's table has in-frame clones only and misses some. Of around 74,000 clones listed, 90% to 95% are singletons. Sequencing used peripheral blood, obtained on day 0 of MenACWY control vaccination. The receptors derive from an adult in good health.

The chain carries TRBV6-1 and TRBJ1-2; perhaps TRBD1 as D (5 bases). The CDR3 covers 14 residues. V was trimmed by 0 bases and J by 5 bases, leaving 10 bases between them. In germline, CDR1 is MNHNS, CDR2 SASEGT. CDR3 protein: CASSEAGDGYGYTF. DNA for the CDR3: TGTGCCAGCAGTGAAGCGGGGGACGGATATGGCTACACCTTC.

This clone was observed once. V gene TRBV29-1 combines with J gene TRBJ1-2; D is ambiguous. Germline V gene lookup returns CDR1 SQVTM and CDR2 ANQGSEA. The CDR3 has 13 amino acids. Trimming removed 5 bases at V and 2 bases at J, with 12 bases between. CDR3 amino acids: CSVSIPTNYGYTF. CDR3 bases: TGCAGCGTTAGCATTCCGACAAACTATGGCTACACCTTC.

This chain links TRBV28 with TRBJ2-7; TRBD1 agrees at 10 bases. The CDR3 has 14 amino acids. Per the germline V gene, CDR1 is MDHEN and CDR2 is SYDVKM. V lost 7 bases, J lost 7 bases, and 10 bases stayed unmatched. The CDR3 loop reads CASTSGTGVGEQYF. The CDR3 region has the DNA TGTGCCAGCACCTCCGGGACAGGGGTAGGAGAGCAGTACTTC.